The 3 T cell receptor beta chains below were found in one sample sequenced in a study of T cell responses to AZD1222 COVID-19 vaccine. Sequencing was performed with immunoSEQ multiplex PCR; in TCRdb, only in-frame clones are kept and a portion is missing. Of 120,000 or so clones listed, about 90% are singletons. Source: peripheral blood, taken on day 0 of AZD1222 vaccination. These receptors were obtained from an adult in good health.

The chain recombines TRBV12-3 or TRBV12-4 with TRBJ1-2; TRBD1 agrees at 7 bases. The CDR3 runs to 13 residues. Losses at the gene ends were 10 bases for V and 4 bases for J; bases not matched to a gene: 9. The CDR3 region is CAIGQVQGYGYTF. The CDR3 DNA follows: TGTGCCATCGGACAGGTTCAGGGCTATGGCTACACCTTC.

The V call is TRBV9, the J call TRBJ2-6; TRBD1 aligns across 9 bases. Germline CDR1 is SGDLS and CDR2 is YYNGEE. With V trimmed by 1 base and J by 4 bases, 12 bases remained unmatched. The CDR3 length is 19 residues. The CDR3 spells CASSVTSGTGSSGANVLTF. The CDR3, as DNA: TGTGCCAGCAGCGTAACCTCCGGGACAGGGTCCTCCGGGGCCAACGTCCTGACTTTC. Full variable domain (missing parts from reference TRBV9 and TRBJ2-6): DSGVTQTPKHLITATGQRVTLRCSPRSGDLSVYWYQQSLDQGLQFLIQYYNGEERAKGNILERFSAQQFPDLHSELNLSSLELGDSALYFCASSVTSGTGSSGANVLTFGAGSRLTVL.

The chain carries TRBV28 and TRBJ1-2; TRBD1 matches at 8 bases. Germline V gene lookup returns CDR1 MDHEN and CDR2 SYDVKM. V shed 3 bases, J shed 4 bases, and the junction held 10 bases outside the gene matches. CDR3 length: 16 amino acids. CDR3 sequence reads: CASSLSPQGAGYGYTF. The CDR3 bases are TGTGCCAGCAGTTTGAGTCCTCAGGGGGCCGGCTATGGCTACACCTTC.